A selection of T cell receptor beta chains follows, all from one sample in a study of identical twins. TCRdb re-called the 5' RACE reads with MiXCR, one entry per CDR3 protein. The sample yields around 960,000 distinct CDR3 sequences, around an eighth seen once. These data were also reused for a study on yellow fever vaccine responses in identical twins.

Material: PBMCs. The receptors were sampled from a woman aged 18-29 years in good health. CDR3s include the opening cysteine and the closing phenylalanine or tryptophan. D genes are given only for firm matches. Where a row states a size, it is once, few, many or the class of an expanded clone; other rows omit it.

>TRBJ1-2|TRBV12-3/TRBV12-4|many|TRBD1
CASSKRGTGDYGYTF
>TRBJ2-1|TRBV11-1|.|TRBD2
CASSLAHRTSGISSEQFF
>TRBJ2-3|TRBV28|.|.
CASTKKFTDTQYF
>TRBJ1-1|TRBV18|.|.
CASSPLSNTEAFF
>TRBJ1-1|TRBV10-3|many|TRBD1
CAISGLDRENTEAFF
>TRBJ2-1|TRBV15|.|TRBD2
CATSTGLAGGPKFF
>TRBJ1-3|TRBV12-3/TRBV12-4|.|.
CASSFGYSGNTIYF
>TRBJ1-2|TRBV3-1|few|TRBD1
CASSLRDRANYGYTF
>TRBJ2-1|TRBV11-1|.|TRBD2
CASSSLTSGSLGSSYNEQFF
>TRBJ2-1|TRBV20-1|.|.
CSARELGYNEQFF
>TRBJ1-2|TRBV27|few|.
CASSNANDRRGGYTF
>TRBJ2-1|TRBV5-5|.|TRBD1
CASSPVGAGGREFF
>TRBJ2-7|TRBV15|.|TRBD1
CATSRDGDRSDEQYF
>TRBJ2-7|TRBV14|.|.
CASSTTGKRSLREQYF
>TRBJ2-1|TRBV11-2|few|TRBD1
CASSSEGAFGKEQFF
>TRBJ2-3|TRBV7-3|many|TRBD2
CASSLTAGGNTDTQYF
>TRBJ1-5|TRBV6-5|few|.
CASSYSGIDQPQHF
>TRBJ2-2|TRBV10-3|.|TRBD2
CAISGEGRWTGELFF
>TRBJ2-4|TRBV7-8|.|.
CASSPAPGDLAKNIQYF
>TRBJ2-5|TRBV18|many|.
CASSPKETQYF
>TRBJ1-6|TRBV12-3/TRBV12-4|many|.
CASWAGTILSPLHF
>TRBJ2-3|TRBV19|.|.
CASSMGDFHTDTQYF
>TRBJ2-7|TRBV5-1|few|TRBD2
CASSPGLAGGGGQYF
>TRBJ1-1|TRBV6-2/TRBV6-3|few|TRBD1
CASSYSRWRTGVEVGTEAFF
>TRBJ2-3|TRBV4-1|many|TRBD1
CASSHAGTGGTDTQYF
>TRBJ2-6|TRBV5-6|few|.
CASSLVSLNSGANVLTF
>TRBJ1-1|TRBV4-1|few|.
CASSGDTPSEAFF
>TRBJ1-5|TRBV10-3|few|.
CAISESGGDNQPQHF
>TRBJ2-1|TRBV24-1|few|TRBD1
CATSDLRTGEISSYNEQFF
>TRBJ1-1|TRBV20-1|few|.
CSAARGVGEAFF
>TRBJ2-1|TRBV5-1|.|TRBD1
CASSSSRGSDEQFF
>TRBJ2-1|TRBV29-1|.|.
CSVAGGLEKHSYNEQFF